The 14 T cell receptor beta chains below were found in one sample sequenced in a study of CD8 T cells in Susac syndrome. The RNA, about 0.45 to 1 ug, was put through reverse transcription using random hexamers. TCRdb reprocessed the immunoSEQ multiplex PCR reads with MiXCR, giving one entry per CDR3 protein. The data contain around 170,000 distinct CDR3 sequences, roughly 95% of them singletons. The sample comprised CD4+ T cells from PBMCs. The receptors come from a human donor with Susac syndrome.

V gene TRBV6-2 or TRBV6-3 combines with J gene TRBJ1-1; D unclear. V lost 7 bases and J lost 1, with 10 bases in between. The CDR3 contains 13 residues. Looked up from germline, CDR1 is MNHEY and CDR2 is SVGEGT. The CDR3 DNA follows: TGTGCCAGCATGACCAGATCGAACACTGAAGCTTTCTTT. Protein product: CASMTRSNTEAFF.

V is TRBV19 and J is TRBJ1-5; weak D call: TRBD1 (6 bases). V was clipped by 6 bases and J by 7 bases, with 34 bases between them. The CDR3 spans 20 residues. Looked up from germline, CDR1 is LNHDA and CDR2 is SQIVND (reference sequence). CDR3 coding DNA: TGTGCCAGTAGCCGCCCCGTGGGGATGGGTAAATGGGGGCGAGAACAGCCCCAGCATTTT. Translation gives CASSRPVGMGKWGREQPQHF.

The chain recombines TRBV5-5 with TRBJ2-3; no clear D. Germline CDR1 reads SGHKS; CDR2 reads YYEKEE (reference sequence). The CDR3 spans 12 residues. Trimming cost V 4 bases and J 5 bases, with 8 bases left between them. CDR3 DNA sequence: TGTGCCAGCAGCCAAGAGATAGATACGCAGTATTTT. Translation: CASSQEIDTQYF.

The chain has TRBV29-1 and TRBJ1-1, with TRBD1 identical over 7 bases. Per the germline V gene, CDR1 is SQVTM and CDR2 is ANQGSEA. This CDR3 spans 12 amino acids. The ends lost 7 bases at V and 4 bases at J; junction bases unmatched: 6. The DNA of the CDR3 is TGCAGCGCCCAGACAGGGCTCACTGAAGCTTTCTTT. This sequence encodes CSAQTGLTEAFF.

This clonotype appeared once. This chain connects TRBV20-1 to TRBJ2-5; D call uncertain. Germline-derived CDR1 and CDR2 are DFQATT and SNEGSKA (reference sequence). The length of the CDR3 is 12 residues. The V end lost 5 bases, the J end lost 4 bases, and 11 bases lay between the germline ends. The CDR3 DNA reads TGCAGTGCTGGTCTCGTGACAGAGACCCAGTACTTC. This gives the protein CSAGLVTETQYF.

The chain combines TRBV29-1 with TRBJ2-6, with unresolved D. CDR1 and CDR2 from the germline V gene are SQVTM and ANQGSEA. Deletions cut 4 bases from V and 0 bases from J, with 4 bases between. This CDR3 spans 13 amino acids. In nucleotides, the CDR3 is TGCAGCGTTGCTTACTCTGGGGCCAACGTCCTGACTTTC. Protein: CSVAYSGANVLTF.

This CDR3 reads CASSLGQANGYTF. CDR3 DNA: TGTGCCAGCAGCTTAGGACAGGCGAATGGCTACACCTTC. The V gene is TRBV7-2, the J gene TRBJ1-2; a weak D match, TRBD1 (6 bases). CDR3 length: 13 residues. The V end was cut by 1 base, the J end by 6 bases, with 9 bases between. Germline V CDR1 and CDR2: SGHTA, FQGNSA.

The chain combines TRBV20-1 with TRBJ2-7; TRBD1 matches at 7 bases. Germline values: CDR1 DFQATT, CDR2 SNEGSKA (reference sequence). After removal of 5 bases from V and 2 bases from J, the junction contained 12 bases not matched to a gene. There are 15 residues in the CDR3. CDR3 in amino acids: CSAPAATQGTYEQYF. CDR3 sequence (DNA): TGCAGTGCTCCAGCGGCCACACAGGGGACCTACGAGCAGTACTTC.

This clonotype was seen only once. The V and J genes are TRBV30 and TRBJ1-5; no firm D call. Per germline, CDR1 GTSNPN and CDR2 SVGIG (reference sequence). CDR3 length: 13 amino acids. V was pared by 3 bases and J by 2 bases, with 8 bases between. The CDR3 is CAWRMPGNQPQHF. CDR3 DNA: TGTGCCTGGAGGATGCCCGGCAATCAGCCCCAGCATTTT.

The V gene is TRBV29-1, the J gene TRBJ1-2, with D maybe TRBD1 (5 bases). The CDR3 extends over 13 amino acids. V shed 2 bases and J shed 4 bases, with 11 bases lying between them. Germline V gene data show CDR1 as SQVTM and CDR2 as ANQGSEA. The CDR3 spells CSVERGSGYGYTF. The CDR3 DNA follows: TGCAGCGTTGAAAGGGGTTCGGGCTATGGCTACACCTTC.

This chain uses TRBV2 with TRBJ2-7; tentatively, D is TRBD1 or TRBD2 (6 bases each). The V and J ends lost 7 bases and 4 bases respectively, with 17 bases between them. The CDR3 runs to 14 residues. Germline CDR1 and CDR2: SNHLY and FYNNEI. The DNA of the CDR3 is TGTGCCAGCAAGGAGGGTGGGACACTGTACGAGCAGTACTTC. This gives the protein CASKEGGTLYEQYF.

The chain joins TRBV5-1 to TRBJ1-2; 7 positions agree with TRBD1. Trimming took 0 bases from V and 7 from J; bases not matched to a gene: 9. CDR3 size: 15 residues. The germline V gene encodes CDR1 SGHRS and CDR2 YFSETQ. CDR3 coding DNA: TGCGCCAGCAGCTTGGGACAGGGAGACCACGGTGGCTACACCTTC. It yields the protein CASSLGQGDHGGYTF.

The chain joins TRBV21-1 to TRBJ2-1; the table gives TRBD2 as D, unverified against the DNA. TRBV21-1 is a recognized pseudogene. The CDR3 has 14 residues. CDR3 protein: CASSASHPYNEQFF. DNA of the CDR3: TGTGCCAGCAGCGCCTCCCACCCGTACAATGAGCAGTTCTTC.

The chain recombines TRBV4-1 with TRBJ1-4, with D maybe TRBD1 (5 bases). Trimming took off 1 base at V and 4 bases at J, with 10 bases between the two ends. This CDR3 has 15 amino acids. Looked up from germline, CDR1 is MGHRA and CDR2 is YSYEKL. In DNA form, the CDR3 reads TGCGCCAGCAGCCAAGTGGGGCAGGTTAATGAAAAACTGTTTTTT. It encodes CASSQVGQVNEKLFF.